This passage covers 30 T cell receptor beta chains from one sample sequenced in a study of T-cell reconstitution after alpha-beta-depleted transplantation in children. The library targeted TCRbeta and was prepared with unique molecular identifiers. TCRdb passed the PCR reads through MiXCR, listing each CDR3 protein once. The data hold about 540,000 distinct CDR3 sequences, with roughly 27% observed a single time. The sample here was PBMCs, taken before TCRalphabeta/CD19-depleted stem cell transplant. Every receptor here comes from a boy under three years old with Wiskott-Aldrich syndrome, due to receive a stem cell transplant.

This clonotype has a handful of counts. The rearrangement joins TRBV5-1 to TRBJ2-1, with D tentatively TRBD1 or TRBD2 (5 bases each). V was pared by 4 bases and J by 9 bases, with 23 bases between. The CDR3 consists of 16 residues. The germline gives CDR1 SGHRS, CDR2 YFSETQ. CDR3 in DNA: TGCGCCAGCAGCGTAACTAGTCGGGGCGTATGGGGTGAGCAGTTCTTC. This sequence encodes CASSVTSRGVWGEQFF.

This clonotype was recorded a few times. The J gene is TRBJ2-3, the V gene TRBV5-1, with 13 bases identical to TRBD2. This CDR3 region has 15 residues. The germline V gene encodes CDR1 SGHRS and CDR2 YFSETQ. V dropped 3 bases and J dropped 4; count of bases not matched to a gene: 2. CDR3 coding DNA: TGCGCCAGCAGCTCGGGACTAGCGGGATCAGATACGCAGTATTTT. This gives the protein CASSSGLAGSDTQYF.

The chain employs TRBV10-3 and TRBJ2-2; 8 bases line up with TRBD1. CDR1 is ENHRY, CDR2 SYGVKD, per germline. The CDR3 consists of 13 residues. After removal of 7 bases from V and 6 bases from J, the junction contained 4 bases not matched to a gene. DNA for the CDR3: TGTGCCATCAAGACAGGGGAGGCCGGGGAGCTGTTTTTT. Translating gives CAIKTGEAGELFF.

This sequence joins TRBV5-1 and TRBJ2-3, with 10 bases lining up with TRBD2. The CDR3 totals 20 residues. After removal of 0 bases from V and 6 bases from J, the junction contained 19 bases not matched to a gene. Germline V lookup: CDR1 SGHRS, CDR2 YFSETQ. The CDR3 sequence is CASSLEGRLGASGSPDTQYF. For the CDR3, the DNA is TGCGCCAGCAGCTTGGAGGGCCGGCTAGGTGCTAGCGGGAGCCCCGATACGCAGTATTTT.

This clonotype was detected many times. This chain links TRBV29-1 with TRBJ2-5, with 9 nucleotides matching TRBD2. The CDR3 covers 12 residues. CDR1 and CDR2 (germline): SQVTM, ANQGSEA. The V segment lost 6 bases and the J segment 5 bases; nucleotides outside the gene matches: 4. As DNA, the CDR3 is TGCAGCGTCCGAGCGGGAGGCGAGACCCAGTACTTC. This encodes CSVRAGGETQYF.

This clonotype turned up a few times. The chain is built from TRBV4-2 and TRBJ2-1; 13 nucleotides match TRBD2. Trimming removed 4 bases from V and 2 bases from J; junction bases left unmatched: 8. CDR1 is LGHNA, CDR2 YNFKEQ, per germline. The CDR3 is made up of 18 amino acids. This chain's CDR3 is CASSPRLAGGNTYNEQFF. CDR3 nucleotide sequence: TGTGCCAGCAGCCCCAGACTAGCGGGAGGCAATACCTACAATGAGCAGTTCTTC.

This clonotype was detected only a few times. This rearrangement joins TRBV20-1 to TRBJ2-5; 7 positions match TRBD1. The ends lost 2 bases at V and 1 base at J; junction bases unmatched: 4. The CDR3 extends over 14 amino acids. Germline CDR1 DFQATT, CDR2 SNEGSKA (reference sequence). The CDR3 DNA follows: TGCAGTGCTAGAAGTAACAGGGGCCAAGAGACCCAGTACTTC. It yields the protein CSARSNRGQETQYF.

CDR3 in DNA: TGTGCCAGCTCCCCCGGGACTAGCCGAAAAGAGACCCAGTACTTC. It yields the protein CASSPGTSRKETQYF. This sequence joins TRBV18 and TRBJ2-5, with TRBD2 matching 9 bases. The CDR3 runs to 15 residues. The ends lost 6 bases at V and 3 bases at J; junction bases unmatched: 8. Germline CDR1 is KGHSH and CDR2 is LQKENI.

The CDR3 bases are TGCGCCAGCAGCTTGACACTCTTGACTAGCCGACGTGCCGGGGAGCTGTTTTTT. It codes for CASSLTLLTSRRAGELFF. The V gene is TRBV5-1, the J gene TRBJ2-2, with 7 bases aligning to TRBD2. The CDR3 runs 18 residues. The germline gives CDR1 SGHRS, CDR2 YFSETQ. Losses at the gene ends were 1 base for V and 6 bases for J; bases not matched to a gene: 15.

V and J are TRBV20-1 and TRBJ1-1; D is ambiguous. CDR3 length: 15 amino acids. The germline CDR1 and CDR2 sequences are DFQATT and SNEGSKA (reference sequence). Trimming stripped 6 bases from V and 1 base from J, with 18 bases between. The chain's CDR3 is CSAWTVRPRNTEAFF. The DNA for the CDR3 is TGCAGTGCCTGGACGGTGAGGCCAAGGAACACTGAAGCTTTCTTT.

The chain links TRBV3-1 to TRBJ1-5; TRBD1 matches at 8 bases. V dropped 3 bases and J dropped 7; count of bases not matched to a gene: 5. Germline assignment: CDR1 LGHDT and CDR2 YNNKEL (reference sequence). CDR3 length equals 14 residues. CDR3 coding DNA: TGTGCCAGCAGCCATCAACAGGGGGAGCAGCCCCAGCATTTT. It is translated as CASSHQQGEQPQHF.

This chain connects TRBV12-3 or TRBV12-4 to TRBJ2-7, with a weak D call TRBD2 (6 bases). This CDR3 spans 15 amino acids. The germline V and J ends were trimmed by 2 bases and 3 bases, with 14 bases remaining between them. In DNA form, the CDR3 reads TGTGCCAGCAGTTTAAGGGGACTGTTAAACTACGAGCAGTACTTC. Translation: CASSLRGLLNYEQYF.

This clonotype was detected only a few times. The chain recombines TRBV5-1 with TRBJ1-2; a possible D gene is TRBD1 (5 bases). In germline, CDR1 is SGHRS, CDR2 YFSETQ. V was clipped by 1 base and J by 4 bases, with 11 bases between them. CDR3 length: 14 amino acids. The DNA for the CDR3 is TGCGCCAGCAGCTTGTTTACCGGGGGCTATGGCTACACCTTC. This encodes CASSLFTGGYGYTF.

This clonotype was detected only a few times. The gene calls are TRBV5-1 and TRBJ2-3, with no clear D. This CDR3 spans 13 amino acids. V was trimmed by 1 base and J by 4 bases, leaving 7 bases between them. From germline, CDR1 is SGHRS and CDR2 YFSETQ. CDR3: CASSLISPDTQYF. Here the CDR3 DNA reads TGCGCCAGCAGCTTGATCAGCCCAGATACGCAGTATTTT.

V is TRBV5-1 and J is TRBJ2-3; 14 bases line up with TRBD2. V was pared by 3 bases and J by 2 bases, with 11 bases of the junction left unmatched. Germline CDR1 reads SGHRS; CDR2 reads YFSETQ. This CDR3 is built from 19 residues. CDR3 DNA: TGCGCCAGCAGCTGGGGCCCGGGACTAGCGGGAGTTTCCACAGATACGCAGTATTTT. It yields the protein CASSWGPGLAGVSTDTQYF.

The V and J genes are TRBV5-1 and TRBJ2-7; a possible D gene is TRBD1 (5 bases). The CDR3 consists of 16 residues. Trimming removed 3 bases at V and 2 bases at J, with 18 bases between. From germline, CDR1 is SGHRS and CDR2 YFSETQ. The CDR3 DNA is TGCGCCAGCAGCTCGACGACAGCTACCTTCCCCTACGAGCAGTACTTC. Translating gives CASSSTTATFPYEQYF.

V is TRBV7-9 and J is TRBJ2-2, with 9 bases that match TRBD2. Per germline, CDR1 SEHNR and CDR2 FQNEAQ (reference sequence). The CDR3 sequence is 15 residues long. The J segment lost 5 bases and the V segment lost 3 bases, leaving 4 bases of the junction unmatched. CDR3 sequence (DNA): TGTGCCAGCAGCTTTTCTAGCGGGATTACCGGGGAGCTGTTTTTT. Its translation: CASSFSSGITGELFF.

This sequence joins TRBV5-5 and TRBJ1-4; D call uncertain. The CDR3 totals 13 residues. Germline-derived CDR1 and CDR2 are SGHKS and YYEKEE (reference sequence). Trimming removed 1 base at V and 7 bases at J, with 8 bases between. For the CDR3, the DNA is TGTGCCAGCAGCTTGTCGGGAGGTGAAAAACTGTTTTTT. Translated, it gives CASSLSGGEKLFF. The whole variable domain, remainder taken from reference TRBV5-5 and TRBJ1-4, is DAGVTQSPTHLIKTRGQQVTLRCSPISGHKSVSWYQQVLGQGPQFIFQYYEKEERGRGNFPDRFSARQFPNYSSELNVNALLLGDSALYLCASSLSGGEKLFFGSGTQLSVL.

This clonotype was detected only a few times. This CDR3 reads CASSLWTGGMDGYTF. The CDR3 bases are TGTGCCAGTAGTCTCTGGACAGGGGGAATGGATGGCTACACCTTC. V usage is TRBV19 and J usage is TRBJ1-2, with 10 bases fitting TRBD1. The CDR3 is 15 amino acids. The germline CDR1 and CDR2 sequences are LNHDA and SQIVND (reference sequence). V gave up 5 bases and J gave up 6 bases; unmatched junction bases: 9. The full variable domain, with the rest looked up from reference TRBV19 and TRBJ1-2, is DGGITQSPKYLFRKEGQNVTLSCEQNLNHDAMYWYRQDPGQGLRLIYYSQIVNDFQKGDIAEGYSVSREKKESFPLTVTSAQKNPTAFYLCASSLWTGGMDGYTFGSGTRLTVV.

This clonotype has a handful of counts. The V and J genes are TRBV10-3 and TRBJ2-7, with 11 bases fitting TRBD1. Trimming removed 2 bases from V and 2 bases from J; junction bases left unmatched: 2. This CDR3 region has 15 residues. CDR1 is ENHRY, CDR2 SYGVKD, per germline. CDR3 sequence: CAISEGTGGPYEQYF. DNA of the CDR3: TGTGCCATCAGTGAGGGGACAGGGGGACCCTACGAGCAGTACTTC.

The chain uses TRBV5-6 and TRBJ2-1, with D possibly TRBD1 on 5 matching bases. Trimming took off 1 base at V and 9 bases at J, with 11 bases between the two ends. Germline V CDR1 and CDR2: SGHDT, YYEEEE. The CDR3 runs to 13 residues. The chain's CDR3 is CASSLPQGGEQFF. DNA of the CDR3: TGTGCCAGCAGCTTGCCCCAGGGTGGTGAGCAGTTCTTC.

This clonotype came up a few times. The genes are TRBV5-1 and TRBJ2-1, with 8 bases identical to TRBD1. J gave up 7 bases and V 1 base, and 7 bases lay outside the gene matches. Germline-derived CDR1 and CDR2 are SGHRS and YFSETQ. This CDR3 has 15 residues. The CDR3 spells CASSLSQGAQNEQFF. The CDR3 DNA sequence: TGCGCCAGCAGCTTGAGCCAGGGGGCGCAAAATGAGCAGTTCTTC.

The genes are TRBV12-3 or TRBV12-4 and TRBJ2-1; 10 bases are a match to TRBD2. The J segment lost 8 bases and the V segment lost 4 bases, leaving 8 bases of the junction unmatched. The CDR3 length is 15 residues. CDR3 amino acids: CASSSGLAAQHEQFF. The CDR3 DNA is TGTGCCAGCAGTTCTGGACTAGCGGCTCAGCATGAGCAGTTCTTC.

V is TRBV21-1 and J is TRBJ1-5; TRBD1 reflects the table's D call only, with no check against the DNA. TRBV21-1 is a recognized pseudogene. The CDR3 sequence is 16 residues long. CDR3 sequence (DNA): TGTGCCAGCAGAGAGCAGGGGAGTGGTGGCAATCAGCCCCAGCATTTT. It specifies CASREQGSGGNQPQHF.

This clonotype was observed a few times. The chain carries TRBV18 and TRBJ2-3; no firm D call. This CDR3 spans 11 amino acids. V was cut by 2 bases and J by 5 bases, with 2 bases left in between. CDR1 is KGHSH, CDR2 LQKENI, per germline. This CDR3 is CASSPKDTQYF. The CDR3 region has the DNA TGTGCCAGCTCACCAAAAGATACGCAGTATTTT.

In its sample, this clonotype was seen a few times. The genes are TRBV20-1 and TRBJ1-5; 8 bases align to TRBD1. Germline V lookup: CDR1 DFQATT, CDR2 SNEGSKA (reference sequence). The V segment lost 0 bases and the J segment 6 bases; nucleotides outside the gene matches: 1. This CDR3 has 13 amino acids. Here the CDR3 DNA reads TGCAGTGCTAGAGAACAGGGGGTTCAGCCCCAGCATTTT. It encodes CSAREQGVQPQHF.

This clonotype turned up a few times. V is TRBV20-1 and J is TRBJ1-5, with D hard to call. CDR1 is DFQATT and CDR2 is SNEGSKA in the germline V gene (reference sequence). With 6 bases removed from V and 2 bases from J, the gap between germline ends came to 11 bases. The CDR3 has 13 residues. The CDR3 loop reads CSAEVSRNQPQHF. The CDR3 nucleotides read TGCAGTGCCGAAGTTTCACGCAATCAGCCCCAGCATTTT.

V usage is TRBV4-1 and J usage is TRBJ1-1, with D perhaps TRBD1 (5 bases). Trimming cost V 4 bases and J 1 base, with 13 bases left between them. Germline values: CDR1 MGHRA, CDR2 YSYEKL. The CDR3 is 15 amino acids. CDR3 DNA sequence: TGCGCCAGCAGCCCCAGATTAGACAGGAACACTGAAGCTTTCTTT. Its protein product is CASSPRLDRNTEAFF.

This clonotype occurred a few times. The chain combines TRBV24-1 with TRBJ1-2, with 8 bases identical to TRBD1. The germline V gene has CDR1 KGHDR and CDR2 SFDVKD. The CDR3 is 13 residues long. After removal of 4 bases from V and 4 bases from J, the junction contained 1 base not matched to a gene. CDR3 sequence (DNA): TGTGCCACCAGTGACCAGGGGGCCTATGGCTACACCTTC. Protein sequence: CATSDQGAYGYTF.

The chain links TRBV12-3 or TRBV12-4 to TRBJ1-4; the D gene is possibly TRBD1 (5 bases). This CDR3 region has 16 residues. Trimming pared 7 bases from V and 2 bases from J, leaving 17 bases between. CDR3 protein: CASMGLRRSTNEKLFF. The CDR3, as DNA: TGTGCCAGCATGGGACTCAGAAGGTCGACTAATGAAAAACTGTTTTTT.